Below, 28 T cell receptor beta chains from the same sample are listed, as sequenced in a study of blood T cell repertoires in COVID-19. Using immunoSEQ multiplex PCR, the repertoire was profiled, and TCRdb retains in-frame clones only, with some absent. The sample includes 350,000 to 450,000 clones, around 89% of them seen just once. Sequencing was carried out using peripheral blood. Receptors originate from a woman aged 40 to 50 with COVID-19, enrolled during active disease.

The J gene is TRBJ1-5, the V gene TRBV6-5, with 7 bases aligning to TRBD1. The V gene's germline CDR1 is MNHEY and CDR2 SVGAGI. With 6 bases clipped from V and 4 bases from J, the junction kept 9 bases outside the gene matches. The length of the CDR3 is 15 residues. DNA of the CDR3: TGTGCCAGCAGATTACTAGGGACAGAAAATCAGCCCCAGCATTTT. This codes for CASRLLGTENQPQHF.

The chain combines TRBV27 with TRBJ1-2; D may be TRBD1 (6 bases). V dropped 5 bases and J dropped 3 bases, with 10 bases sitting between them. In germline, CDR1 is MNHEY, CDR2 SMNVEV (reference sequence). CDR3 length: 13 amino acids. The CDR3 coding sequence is TGTGCCAGCAGTCCGCGGACAGACTATGGCTACACCTTC. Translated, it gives CASSPRTDYGYTF.

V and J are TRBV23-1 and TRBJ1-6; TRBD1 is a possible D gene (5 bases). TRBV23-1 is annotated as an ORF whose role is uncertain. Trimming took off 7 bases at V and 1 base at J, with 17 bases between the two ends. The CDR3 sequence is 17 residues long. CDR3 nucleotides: TGCGCCAGCATAAGGGGACGGGGACTATCCTATAATTCACCCCTCCACTTT. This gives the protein CASIRGRGLSYNSPLHF.

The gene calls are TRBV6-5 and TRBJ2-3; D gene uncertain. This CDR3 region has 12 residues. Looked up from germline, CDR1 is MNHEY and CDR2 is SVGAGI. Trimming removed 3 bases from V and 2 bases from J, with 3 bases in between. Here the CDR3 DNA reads TGTGCCAGCAGTTATTACACAGATACGCAGTATTTT. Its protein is CASSYYTDTQYF.

Written as DNA, the CDR3 is TGTGCCAGCAGCCTTAGGACGGGAGGCACCGGGGAGCTGTTTTTT. Its translation: CASSLRTGGTGELFF. This chain connects TRBV9 to TRBJ2-2; 7 bases align to TRBD2. Germline assignment: CDR1 SGDLS and CDR2 YYNGEE. With 4 bases clipped from V and 4 bases from J, the junction kept 7 bases outside the gene matches. The CDR3 is made up of 15 amino acids.

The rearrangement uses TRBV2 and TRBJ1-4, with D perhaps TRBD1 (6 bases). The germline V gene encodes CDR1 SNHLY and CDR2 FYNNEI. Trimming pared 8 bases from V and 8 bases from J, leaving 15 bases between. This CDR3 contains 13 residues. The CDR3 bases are TGTGCCAGCGACCTAACCGGGACAGAAAAACTGTTTTTT. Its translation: CASDLTGTEKLFF.

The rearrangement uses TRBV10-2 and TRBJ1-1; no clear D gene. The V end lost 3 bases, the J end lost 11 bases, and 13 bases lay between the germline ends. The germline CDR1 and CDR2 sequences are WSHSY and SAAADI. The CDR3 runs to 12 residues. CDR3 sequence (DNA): TGCGCCAGCAGTGAAGGAGGGATCGGGGCTTTCTTT. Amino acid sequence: CASSEGGIGAFF.

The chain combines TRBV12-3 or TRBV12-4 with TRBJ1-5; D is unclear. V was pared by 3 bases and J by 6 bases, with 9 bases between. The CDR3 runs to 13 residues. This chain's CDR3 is CASSFGTGQPQHF. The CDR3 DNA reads TGTGCCAGCAGTTTCGGTACGGGTCAGCCCCAGCATTTT.

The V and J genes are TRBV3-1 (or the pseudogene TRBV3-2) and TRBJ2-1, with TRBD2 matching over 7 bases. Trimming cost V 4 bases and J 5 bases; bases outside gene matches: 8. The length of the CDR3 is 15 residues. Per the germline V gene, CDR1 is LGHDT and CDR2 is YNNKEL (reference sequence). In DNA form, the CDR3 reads TGTGCCAGCAGCCGTGTGGTGGGGGGGGACAATGAGCAGTTCTTC. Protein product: CASSRVVGGDNEQFF.

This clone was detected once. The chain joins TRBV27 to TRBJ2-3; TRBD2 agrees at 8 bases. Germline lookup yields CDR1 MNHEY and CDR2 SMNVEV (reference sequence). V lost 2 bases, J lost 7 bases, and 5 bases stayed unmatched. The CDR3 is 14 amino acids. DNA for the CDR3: TGTGCCAGCAGTTTAAACGGGAGGGCCAATACGCAGTATTTT. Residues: CASSLNGRANTQYF.

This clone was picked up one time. The CDR3 coding sequence is TGTGCCAGCAACCTAGACAGTGTGAACACTGAAGCTTTCTTT. This translates into CASNLDSVNTEAFF. V and J are TRBV28 and TRBJ1-1, with D perhaps matching TRBD1 (5 bases). Looked up from germline, CDR1 is MDHEN and CDR2 is SYDVKM. The CDR3 extends over 14 amino acids. V lost 7 bases, J lost 0 bases, and 12 bases lay in between. Drawing the rest from reference TRBV28 and TRBJ1-1, the complete variable domain is DVKVTQSSRYLVKRTGEKVFLECVQDMDHENMFWYRQDPGLGLRLIYFSYDVKMKEKGDIPEGYSVSREKKERFSLILESASTNQTSMYLCASNLDSVNTEAFFGQGTRLTVV.

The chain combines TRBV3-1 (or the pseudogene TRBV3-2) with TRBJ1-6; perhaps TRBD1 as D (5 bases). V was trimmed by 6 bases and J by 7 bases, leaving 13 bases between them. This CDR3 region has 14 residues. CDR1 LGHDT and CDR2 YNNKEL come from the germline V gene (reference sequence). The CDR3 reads CASSYQGSNSPLHF. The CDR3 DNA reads TGTGCCAGCAGTTACCAGGGAAGCAATTCACCCCTCCACTTT.

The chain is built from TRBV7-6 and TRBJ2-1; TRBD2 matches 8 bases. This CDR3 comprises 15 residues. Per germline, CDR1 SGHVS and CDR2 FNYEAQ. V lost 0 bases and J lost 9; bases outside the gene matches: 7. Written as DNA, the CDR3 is TGTGCCAGCAGCTTAGCGCCCGGGGGGGCAAGTGAGCAGTTCTTC. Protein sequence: CASSLAPGGASEQFF.

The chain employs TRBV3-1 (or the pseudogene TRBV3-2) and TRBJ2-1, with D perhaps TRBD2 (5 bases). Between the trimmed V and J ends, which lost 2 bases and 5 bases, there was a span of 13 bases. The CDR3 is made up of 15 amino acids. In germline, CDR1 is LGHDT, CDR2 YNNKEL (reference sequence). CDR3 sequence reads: CASSQPGSVNNEQFF. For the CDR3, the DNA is TGTGCCAGCAGCCAACCGGGTAGCGTAAACAATGAGCAGTTCTTC.

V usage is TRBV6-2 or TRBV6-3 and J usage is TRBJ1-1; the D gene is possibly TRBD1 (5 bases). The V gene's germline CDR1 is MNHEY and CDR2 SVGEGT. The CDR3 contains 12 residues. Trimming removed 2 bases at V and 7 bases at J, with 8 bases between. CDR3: CASSYPGLEAFF. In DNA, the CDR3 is TGTGCCAGCAGTTACCCAGGGCTTGAAGCTTTCTTT.

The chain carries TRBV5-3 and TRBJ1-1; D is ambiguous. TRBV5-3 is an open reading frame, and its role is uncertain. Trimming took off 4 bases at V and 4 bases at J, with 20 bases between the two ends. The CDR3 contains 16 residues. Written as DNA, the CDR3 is TGTGCCAGAAGCCTGGACTCGAGCGAACTCAGCACTGAAGCTTTCTTT. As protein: CARSLDSSELSTEAFF.

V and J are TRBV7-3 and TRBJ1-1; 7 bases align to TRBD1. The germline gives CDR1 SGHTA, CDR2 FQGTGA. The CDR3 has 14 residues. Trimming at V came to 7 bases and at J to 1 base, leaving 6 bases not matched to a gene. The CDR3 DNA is TGTGCCAGCACTCCGACAGGGACGAACACTGAAGCTTTCTTT. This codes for CASTPTGTNTEAFF.

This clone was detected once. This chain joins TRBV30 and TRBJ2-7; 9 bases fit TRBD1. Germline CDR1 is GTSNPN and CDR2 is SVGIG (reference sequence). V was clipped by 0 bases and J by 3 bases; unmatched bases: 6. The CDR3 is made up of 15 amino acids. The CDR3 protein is CAWSVGRGQGYEQYF. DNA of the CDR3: TGTGCCTGGAGTGTAGGCCGGGGACAGGGCTACGAGCAGTACTTC.

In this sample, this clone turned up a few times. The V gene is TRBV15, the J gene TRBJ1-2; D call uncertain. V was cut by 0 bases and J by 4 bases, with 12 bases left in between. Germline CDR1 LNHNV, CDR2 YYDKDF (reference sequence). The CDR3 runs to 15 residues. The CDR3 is CATSREEGTSYGYTF. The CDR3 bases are TGTGCCACCAGCAGAGAGGAGGGAACTTCCTATGGCTACACCTTC.

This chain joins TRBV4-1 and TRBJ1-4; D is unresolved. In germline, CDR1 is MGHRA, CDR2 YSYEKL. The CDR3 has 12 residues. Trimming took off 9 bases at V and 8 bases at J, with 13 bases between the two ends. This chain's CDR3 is CARLHGEEKLFF. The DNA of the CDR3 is TGCGCCAGGCTCCATGGTGAGGAAAAACTGTTTTTT.

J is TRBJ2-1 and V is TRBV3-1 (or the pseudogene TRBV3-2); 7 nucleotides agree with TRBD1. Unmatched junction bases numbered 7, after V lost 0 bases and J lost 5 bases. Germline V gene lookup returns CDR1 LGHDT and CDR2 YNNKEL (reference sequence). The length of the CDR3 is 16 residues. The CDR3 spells CASSQDLVQGNNEQFF. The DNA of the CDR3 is TGTGCCAGCAGCCAAGACTTAGTACAGGGGAACAATGAGCAGTTCTTC.

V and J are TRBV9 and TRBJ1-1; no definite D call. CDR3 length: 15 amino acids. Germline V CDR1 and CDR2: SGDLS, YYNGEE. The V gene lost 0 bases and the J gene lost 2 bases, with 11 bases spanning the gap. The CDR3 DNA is TGTGCCAGCAGCGTAGGTGTGGCCCAAAACACTGAAGCTTTCTTT. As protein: CASSVGVAQNTEAFF. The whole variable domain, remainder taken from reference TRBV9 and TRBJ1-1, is DSGVTQTPKHLITATGQRVTLRCSPRSGDLSVYWYQQSLDQGLQFLIQYYNGEERAKGNILERFSAQQFPDLHSELNLSSLELGDSALYFCASSVGVAQNTEAFFGQGTRLTVV.

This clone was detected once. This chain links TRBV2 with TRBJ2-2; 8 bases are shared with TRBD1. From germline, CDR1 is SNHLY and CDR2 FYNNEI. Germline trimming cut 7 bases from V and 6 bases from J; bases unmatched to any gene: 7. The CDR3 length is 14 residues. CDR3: CASKLDRGPGELFF. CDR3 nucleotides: TGTGCCAGCAAACTCGACAGGGGCCCCGGGGAGCTGTTTTTT.

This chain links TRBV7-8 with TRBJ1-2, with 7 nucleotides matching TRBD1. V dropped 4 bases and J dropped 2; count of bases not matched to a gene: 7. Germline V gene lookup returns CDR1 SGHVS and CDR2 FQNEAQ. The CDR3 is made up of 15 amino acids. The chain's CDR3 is CASSSLGQLNYGYTF. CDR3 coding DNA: TGTGCCAGCAGCTCCTTGGGACAGCTCAACTATGGCTACACCTTC.

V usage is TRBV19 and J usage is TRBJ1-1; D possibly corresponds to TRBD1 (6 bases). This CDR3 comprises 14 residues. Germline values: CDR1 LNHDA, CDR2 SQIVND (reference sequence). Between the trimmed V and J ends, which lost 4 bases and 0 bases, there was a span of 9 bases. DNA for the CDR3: TGTGCCAGTAGTACCGACAGGCTGAACACTGAAGCTTTCTTT. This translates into CASSTDRLNTEAFF.

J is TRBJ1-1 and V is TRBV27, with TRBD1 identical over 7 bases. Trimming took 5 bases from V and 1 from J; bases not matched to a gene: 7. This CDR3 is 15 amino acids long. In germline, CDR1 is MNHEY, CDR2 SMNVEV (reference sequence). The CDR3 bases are TGTGCCAGCAGTCCCTACAGGGGTCGGAACACTGAAGCTTTCTTT. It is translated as CASSPYRGRNTEAFF.

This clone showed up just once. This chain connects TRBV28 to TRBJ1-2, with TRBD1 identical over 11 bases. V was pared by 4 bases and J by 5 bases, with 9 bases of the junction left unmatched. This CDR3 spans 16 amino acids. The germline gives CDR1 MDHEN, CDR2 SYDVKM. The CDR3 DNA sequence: TGTGCCAGCAGTTCTGCCGGGACAGGGGGATTTTATGGCTACACCTTC. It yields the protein CASSSAGTGGFYGYTF.

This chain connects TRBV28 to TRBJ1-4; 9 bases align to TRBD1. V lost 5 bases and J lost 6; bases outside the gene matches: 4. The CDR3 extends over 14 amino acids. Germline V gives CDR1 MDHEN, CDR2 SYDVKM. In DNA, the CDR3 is TGTGCCAGCAGTCCGACAGGGGGGTATGAAAAACTGTTTTTT. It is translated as CASSPTGGYEKLFF.